This T cell receptor (beta chain) emerged from a study of low-dose radiotherapy and immunotherapy resistance in tumors. As for the study in general: Intravenous cyclophosphamide at 200 mg/m2 preceded radiation and immunotherapy by one day, every two weeks.

Both TCRalpha and TCRbeta chains were reverse transcribed with V-gene-specific primers. TCR amplification ran 20 PCR cycles using constant-region and V-primer adapter primers. TCRdb analysed the reads with MiXCR anew, one entry per CDR3 protein. Of 13,000 to 15,000 distinct CDR3 sequences listed, about 75% are singletons. Administered to the donors were nivolumab, ipilimumab, aspirin, low-dose cyclophosphamide and low-dose radiotherapy. Advanced solid tumors without tumor-infiltrating lymphocytes were required for inclusion. In its sample, this clonotype was seen once. This receptor was obtained from a human donor with advanced metastatic prostate, ovarian, gallbladder or colorectal cancer (not recorded which). This table probably holds off-target reads from a library built for another chain.

CDR3 nucleotide sequence: TGTGCCAGCAGCTTCGGGGGAGCTGAAGCTTTCTTT. It codes for CASSFGGAEAFF. V usage is TRBV7-9 and J usage is TRBJ1-1, with D possibly TRBD1 on 5 matching bases. V lost 3 bases to trimming and J lost 6 bases, with 8 bases between them. Germline values: CDR1 SEHNR, CDR2 FQNEAQ (reference sequence). This CDR3 spans 12 amino acids.